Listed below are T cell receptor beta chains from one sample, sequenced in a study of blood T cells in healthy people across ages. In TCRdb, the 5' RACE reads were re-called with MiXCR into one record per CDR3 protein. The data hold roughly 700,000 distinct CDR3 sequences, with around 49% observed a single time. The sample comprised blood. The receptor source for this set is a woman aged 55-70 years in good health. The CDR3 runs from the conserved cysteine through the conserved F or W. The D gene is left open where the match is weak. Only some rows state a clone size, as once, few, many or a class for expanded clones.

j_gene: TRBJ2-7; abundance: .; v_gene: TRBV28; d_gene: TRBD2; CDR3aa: CASTRRAGGGYEQYF; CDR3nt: TGTGCCAGCACTCGCAGGGCGGGAGGAGGATACGAGCAGTACTTC
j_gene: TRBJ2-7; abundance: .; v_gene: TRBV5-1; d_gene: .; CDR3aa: CASSEAGHTYEQYF; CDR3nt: TGCGCCAGCAGCGAGGCAGGCCATACCTACGAGCAGTACTTC
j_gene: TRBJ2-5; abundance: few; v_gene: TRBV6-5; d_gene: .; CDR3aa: CASSYGIALETQYF; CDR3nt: TGTGCCAGCAGTTACGGCATCGCGTTGGAGACCCAGTACTTC
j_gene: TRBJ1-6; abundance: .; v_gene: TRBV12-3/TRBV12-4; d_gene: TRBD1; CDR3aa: CASSSRTGANSPLHF; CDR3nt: TGTGCCAGCAGTTCCCGGACAGGGGCCAATTCACCCCTCCACTTT
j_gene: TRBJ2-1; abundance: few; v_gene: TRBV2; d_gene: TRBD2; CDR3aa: CASREGGSSYNEQFF; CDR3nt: TGTGCCAGCAGGGAAGGCGGGAGCTCCTACAATGAGCAGTTCTTC
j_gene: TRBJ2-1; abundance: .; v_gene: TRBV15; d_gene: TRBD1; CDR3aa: CATSRPQGPSWDEQFF; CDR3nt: TGTGCCACCAGCAGACCACAGGGGCCTTCATGGGATGAGCAGTTCTTC
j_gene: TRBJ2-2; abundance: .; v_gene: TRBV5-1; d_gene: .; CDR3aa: CASSLRRDHTGELFF; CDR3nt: TGCGCCAGCAGCTTAAGAAGGGACCACACCGGGGAGCTGTTTTTT
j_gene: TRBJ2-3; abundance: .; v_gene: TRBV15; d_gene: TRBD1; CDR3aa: CATSRERDRVADTQYF; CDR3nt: TGTGCCACCAGCAGAGAAAGGGACAGGGTCGCAGATACGCAGTATTTT
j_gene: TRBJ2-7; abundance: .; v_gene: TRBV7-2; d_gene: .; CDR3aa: CASSRLCEQYF; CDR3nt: TGTGCCAGCAGCCGACTTTGCGAGCAGTACTTC
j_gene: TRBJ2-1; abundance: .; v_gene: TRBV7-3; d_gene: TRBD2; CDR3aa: CASSLAGRDNEQFF; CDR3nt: TGTGCCAGCAGCTTAGCGGGGAGGGACAATGAGCAGTTCTTC
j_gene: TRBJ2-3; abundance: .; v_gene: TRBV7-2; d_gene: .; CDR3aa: CASSPTRAEDTQYF; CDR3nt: TGTGCCAGCAGCCCGACCCGGGCCGAAGATACGCAGTATTTC
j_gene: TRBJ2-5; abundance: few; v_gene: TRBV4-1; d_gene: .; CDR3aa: CASSLPTGTQYF; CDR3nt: TGCGCCAGCAGCCTACCTACTGGCACCCAGTACTTC